This TCR beta chain is drawn from a study of T-cell reconstitution after alpha-beta-depleted transplantation in children. This clonotype was seen many times. No antigen is known for it. Study-wide results and limits: Recipient T cells and thymic progenitors that survived gave rise to the high TCRbeta diversity observed at day 60 in some patients. Reportedly, alpha-beta T cells present about two months post-transplant originated from several hundred expanded clones of graft origin. Among T cells one year after transplant, newly produced cells accounted for most counts and diversity.

CDR3 size: 15 residues. The germline V gene has CDR1 KGHDR and CDR2 SFDVKD. Trimming pared 5 bases from V and 2 bases from J, leaving 14 bases between. Unique molecular identifiers were built into the TCRbeta library. Each CDR3 protein gets one entry after TCRdb re-called the PCR reads with MiXCR. The repertoire holds roughly 100,000 distinct CDR3 sequences, with 6% as singletons. Sequenced here: PBMCs, mostly from graft donor cells, sampled 60 days after TCRalphabeta/CD19-depleted stem cell transplant. The rearrangement links TRBV24-1 to TRBJ2-5, with D perhaps matching TRBD1 (6 bases). The sequence was collected from a female patient aged 2-15 years who had a stem cell transplant for Fanconi anemia, so the T cells may come from the graft donor. In nucleotides, the CDR3 is TGTGCCACCAGTGGCATCAGGGGAGTTCAAGAGACCCAGTACTTC. Translation gives CATSGIRGVQETQYF.